These 8 T cell receptor beta chains share one sample of origin, sequenced in a study of siplizumab effects on memory and regulatory T cells (dated by TCRdb to between 2017 and 2020). No antigen has been identified for these receptors. Libraries came from the immunoSEQ multiplex PCR assay. TCRdb obtained this table from immuneACCESS and retained in-frame rearrangements with V and J assigned. These tables miss some clones; where compared with another copy, unresolved V genes account for less than half of the shortfall, and the remainder is unexplained. The sample table lists 20,000 or so clones, around 40% of them with a count of one. The ten largest clones capture approximately 6% of the sample. For around 6 days, cells in the mixed lymphocyte reaction were kept in coculture at 37 degrees C. The sequenced sample consisted of CFSE-low (dividing) CD4+ T cells sorted from an allogeneic mixed lymphocyte reaction. These receptors originate from a human donor in good health; the cells came from an allogeneic mixed lymphocyte reaction. Some clones in this sample may be carry-over from other donors' samples.

This clone was seen a few times. The rearrangement uses TRBV10-3 and TRBJ2-1, with a weak D call TRBD2 (5 bases). Germline CDR1 and CDR2: ENHRY and SYGVKD. V was pared by 4 bases and J by 1 base, with 14 bases between. The CDR3 sequence is 16 residues long. Here the CDR3 reads CAISVGRLLSYNEQFF. In nucleotides, the CDR3 is TGTGCCATCAGTGTAGGGCGACTACTATCCTACAATGAGCAGTTCTTC.

V and J are TRBV19 and TRBJ2-6; D is perhaps TRBD1 (5 bases). Trimming cost V 5 bases and J 0 bases, with 11 bases left between them. Per germline, CDR1 LNHDA and CDR2 SQIVND (reference sequence). This CDR3 spans 16 amino acids. In DNA form, the CDR3 reads TGTGCCAGTAGTGAACAGGCTACCTCTGGGGCCAACGTCCTGACTTTC. Protein product: CASSEQATSGANVLTF.

This chain uses TRBV7-9 with TRBJ2-7; D possibly uses TRBD1 or TRBD2 (6 bases each). This CDR3 region has 15 residues. V dropped 6 bases and J dropped 7 bases, with 22 bases sitting between them. From germline, CDR1 is SEHNR and CDR2 FQNEAQ (reference sequence). The CDR3 DNA reads TGTGCCAGCAGGAGAGGAGGGGGGTCCCCAGGGGAGCAGTACTTC. Translation gives CASRRGGGSPGEQYF. Supplemented by reference TRBV7-9 and TRBJ2-7, the full variable domain reads DTGVSQNPRHKITKRGQNVTFRCDPISEHNRLYWYRQTLGQGPEFLTYFQNEAQLEKSRLLSDRFSAERPKGSFSTLEIQRTEQGDSAMYLCASRRGGGSPGEQYFGPGTRLTVT.

The rearrangement joins TRBV6-5 to TRBJ2-7, with D maybe TRBD1 (5 bases). CDR1 MNHEY and CDR2 SVGAGI come from the germline V gene. Trimming cost V 0 bases and J 6 bases, with 15 bases left between them. The CDR3 runs 15 residues. The chain's CDR3 is CASSYSGAPIPEQYF. The CDR3 DNA follows: TGTGCCAGCAGTTACTCAGGGGCGCCTATTCCCGAGCAGTACTTC.

The gene calls are TRBV7-8 and TRBJ2-5, with D possibly being TRBD1 (7 bases). Trimming took off 5 bases at V and 5 bases at J, with 21 bases between the two ends. The CDR3 length is 16 residues. CDR1 is SGHVS and CDR2 is FQNEAQ in the germline V gene. In nucleotides, the CDR3 is TGTGCCAGCAGCCTCAGGGGGGCAGGGTTGGCTGAGACCCAGTACTTC. This translates into CASSLRGAGLAETQYF.

This clone was counted a few times. J is TRBJ2-3 and V is TRBV6-6; the D call may be TRBD1 or TRBD2 (6 bases each). The germline gives CDR1 MNHNY, CDR2 SVGAGI (reference sequence). CDR3 length: 15 residues. Trimming removed 5 bases at V and 0 bases at J, with 12 bases between. The CDR3 bases are TGTGCCAGCAGTCCGGGGGACAAGAGCACAGATACGCAGTATTTT. This gives the protein CASSPGDKSTDTQYF.

A few counts support this clone. The J gene is TRBJ1-4, the V gene TRBV19, with a weak D call TRBD1 (6 bases). The germline V gene encodes CDR1 LNHDA and CDR2 SQIVND (reference sequence). Trimming cost V 5 bases and J 7 bases, with 8 bases left between them. CDR3 size: 12 residues. In DNA form, the CDR3 reads TGTGCCAGTAGTCAGGGGACTGAAAAACTGTTTTTT. Amino acid sequence: CASSQGTEKLFF. The complete variable domain, with remaining parts taken from reference TRBV19 and TRBJ1-4, reads DGGITQSPKYLFRKEGQNVTLSCEQNLNHDAMYWYRQDPGQGLRLIYYSQIVNDFQKGDIAEGYSVSREKKESFPLTVTSAQKNPTAFYLCASSQGTEKLFFGSGTQLSVL.

Comments on this clone: One end of the junction varies from germline; a read error may be responsible. V usage is TRBV5-6 and J usage is TRBJ1-1; D gene uncertain. The CDR3 contains 11 residues. Germline V gives CDR1 SGHDT, CDR2 YYEEEE. The CDR3 DNA reads as TGTGCCAGCAGCTTGTTAGCCAGGATTATCTTT. As protein: CASSLLARIIF.